A selection of T cell receptor beta chains follows, all from one sample in a study of breast tumors, draining lymph nodes, adjacent tissues. TCRdb reanalysed the multiplex PCR reads using MiXCR and keeps one entry per CDR3 protein. The table has 85,000 to 130,000 distinct CDR3 sequences, around 20% seen once. The material sequenced was axillary lymph node tissue. Receptor source: a female donor with breast cancer. Some clones in this sample may be carry-over from other donors' samples. Both conserved end residues are part of each CDR3. A D gene is named only where the DNA matches it firmly. Clone size is shown for a subset of rows, as once, few, many or a class of expanded clone.

d_call: .
v_call: TRBV3-1
j_call: TRBJ1-3
clone_size: few
cdr3_aa: CASSPRTARGNTIYF
cdr3_nt: TGTGCCAGCAGCCCCCGGACGGCCCGTGGAAACACCATATATTTT

d_call: .
v_call: TRBV3-1
j_call: TRBJ2-7
clone_size: .
cdr3_aa: CASSQHRDYGQYF
cdr3_nt: TGTGCCAGCAGCCAACACAGGGACTACGGGCAGTACTTC

d_call: .
v_call: TRBV15
j_call: TRBJ2-5
clone_size: many
cdr3_aa: CATSRGQVETQYF
cdr3_nt: TGTGCCACCAGCAGAGGGCAGGTGGAGACCCAGTACTTC

d_call: .
v_call: TRBV7-9
j_call: TRBJ2-3
clone_size: many
cdr3_aa: CASSRGSRGTDTQYF
cdr3_nt: TGTGCCAGCAGCCGGGGGTCTAGGGGCACAGATACGCAGTATTTT

d_call: .
v_call: TRBV7-2
j_call: TRBJ2-7
clone_size: .
cdr3_aa: CASSYTGGYKQYF
cdr3_nt: TGTGCCAGCAGCTATACTGGGGGCTACAAGCAGTACTTC

d_call: TRBD2
v_call: TRBV6-2/TRBV6-3
j_call: TRBJ2-1
clone_size: .
cdr3_aa: CASSWSASGGLQFF
cdr3_nt: TGTGCCAGCAGCTGGTCGGCTAGCGGGGGTTTACAGTTCTTC

d_call: TRBD2
v_call: TRBV4-2
j_call: TRBJ2-7
clone_size: .
cdr3_aa: CASSRTSGRLREQYF
cdr3_nt: TGTGCCAGCAGCCGGACTAGCGGGAGGCTAAGGGAGCAGTACTTC

d_call: .
v_call: TRBV11-3
j_call: TRBJ2-7
clone_size: many
cdr3_aa: CASSLGGPNSYEQYF
cdr3_nt: TGTGCCAGCAGCTTAGGGGGACCAAACTCCTACGAGCAGTACTTC

d_call: TRBD1
v_call: TRBV30
j_call: TRBJ1-2
clone_size: once
cdr3_aa: CAWDRAGTGGYLRGYTF
cdr3_nt: TGTGCCTGGGATAGGGCCGGGACAGGGGGCTATTTACGTGGCTACACCTTC

d_call: .
v_call: TRBV9
j_call: TRBJ1-4
clone_size: many
cdr3_aa: CASSVDGRKNEKLFF
cdr3_nt: TGTGCCAGCAGCGTAGATGGCAGGAAGAATGAAAAACTGTTTTTT

d_call: TRBD1
v_call: TRBV5-8
j_call: TRBJ2-7
clone_size: .
cdr3_aa: CASRPGQGIEQYF
cdr3_nt: TGTGCCAGCAGGCCGGGACAGGGAATCGAGCAGTACTTC

d_call: .
v_call: TRBV5-1
j_call: TRBJ2-7
clone_size: many
cdr3_aa: CASSLYEGGFYEQYF
cdr3_nt: TGCGCCAGCAGCTTATATGAAGGGGGGTTCTACGAGCAGTACTTC

d_call: .
v_call: TRBV9
j_call: TRBJ2-7
clone_size: many
cdr3_aa: CASSVLSDTSYEQYF
cdr3_nt: TGTGCCAGCAGCGTACTCAGCGACACCTCCTACGAGCAGTACTTC

d_call: .
v_call: TRBV3-1
j_call: TRBJ2-3
clone_size: .
cdr3_aa: CASKRGGGRSDTQYF
cdr3_nt: TGTGCCAGCAAGAGGGGGGGAGGGAGGTCAGATACGCAGTATTTT

d_call: .
v_call: TRBV20-1
j_call: TRBJ1-5
clone_size: many
cdr3_aa: CSARGQPNQPQHF
cdr3_nt: TGCAGTGCTAGGGGGCAGCCTAATCAGCCCCAGCATTTT

d_call: .
v_call: TRBV15
j_call: TRBJ1-3
clone_size: many
cdr3_aa: CATSSRLGISGNTIYF
cdr3_nt: TGTGCCACCAGCAGTCGACTAGGTATCTCTGGAAACACCATATATTTT

d_call: TRBD1
v_call: TRBV6-5
j_call: TRBJ1-2
clone_size: many
cdr3_aa: CASSQQGTGGSGYTF
cdr3_nt: TGTGCCAGCAGTCAGCAAGGGACAGGGGGCAGTGGCTACACCTTC

d_call: .
v_call: TRBV19
j_call: TRBJ2-7
clone_size: many
cdr3_aa: CASSSHGSSYEQYF
cdr3_nt: TGTGCCAGTAGTTCACATGGGAGCTCCTACGAGCAGTACTTC

d_call: TRBD1
v_call: TRBV19
j_call: TRBJ1-6
clone_size: many
cdr3_aa: CASSLPNPGQGSYNSPLHF
cdr3_nt: TGTGCCAGTAGTTTACCGAACCCGGGACAGGGATCCTATAATTCACCCCTCCACTTT

d_call: .
v_call: TRBV6-2/TRBV6-3
j_call: TRBJ2-3
clone_size: few
cdr3_aa: CASSWRDNTDTQYF
cdr3_nt: TGTGCCAGCAGTTGGCGGGACAACACAGATACGCAGTATTTT

d_call: .
v_call: TRBV27
j_call: TRBJ1-5
clone_size: few
cdr3_aa: CASSLRGRGSNQPQHF
cdr3_nt: TGTGCCAGCAGTTTACGGGGTAGGGGTAGCAATCAGCCCCAGCATTTT

d_call: TRBD1
v_call: TRBV7-9
j_call: TRBJ1-6
clone_size: many
cdr3_aa: CASSPNTGEVPLHF
cdr3_nt: TGTGCCAGCAGCCCAAACACAGGGGAGGTGCCCCTCCACTTT

d_call: TRBD2
v_call: TRBV12-3/TRBV12-4
j_call: TRBJ2-1
clone_size: many
cdr3_aa: CASSPGGGHNEQFF
cdr3_nt: TGTGCCAGCAGCCCCGGGGGGGGACACAATGAGCAGTTCTTC

d_call: .
v_call: TRBV5-6
j_call: TRBJ2-5
clone_size: many
cdr3_aa: CASSLMAQGWETQYF
cdr3_nt: TGTGCCAGCAGCTTGATGGCCCAGGGGTGGGAGACCCAGTACTTC

d_call: .
v_call: TRBV11-2
j_call: TRBJ1-5
clone_size: many
cdr3_aa: CASSLEGAGSQPQHF
cdr3_nt: TGTGCCAGCAGCCTAGAAGGGGCAGGGAGCCAGCCCCAGCATTTT

d_call: .
v_call: TRBV20-1
j_call: TRBJ2-2
clone_size: many
cdr3_aa: CSARIPGAPTGELFF
cdr3_nt: TGCAGTGCTAGGATACCGGGGGCGCCCACCGGGGAGCTGTTTTTT

d_call: TRBD1
v_call: TRBV6-1
j_call: TRBJ2-1
clone_size: many
cdr3_aa: CASREGTGTYNEQFF
cdr3_nt: TGTGCCAGCAGAGAAGGGACAGGCACGTACAATGAGCAGTTCTTC

d_call: .
v_call: TRBV29-1
j_call: TRBJ2-2
clone_size: many
cdr3_aa: CSTGELFF
cdr3_nt: TGCAGCACCGGGGAGCTGTTTTTT

d_call: .
v_call: TRBV20-1
j_call: TRBJ1-3
clone_size: many
cdr3_aa: CSARDRFRDSGNTIYF
cdr3_nt: TGCAGTGCTAGAGATAGATTCCGGGACTCTGGAAACACCATATATTTT

d_call: TRBD1
v_call: TRBV4-1
j_call: TRBJ1-2
clone_size: many
cdr3_aa: CASSQESRKGATDSGYTF
cdr3_nt: TGCGCCAGCAGCCAAGAAAGTAGGAAGGGGGCGACCGACTCCGGCTACACCTTC

d_call: .
v_call: TRBV10-3
j_call: TRBJ1-3
clone_size: many
cdr3_aa: CAISEGGELAENTIYF
cdr3_nt: TGTGCCATCAGTGAGGGGGGGGAGCTGGCTGAAAACACCATATATTTT

d_call: TRBD1
v_call: TRBV4-2
j_call: TRBJ1-4
clone_size: many
cdr3_aa: CASSTTRRGGLEKLFF
cdr3_nt: TGTGCCAGCAGCACAACCAGGAGAGGGGGCCTTGAAAAACTGTTTTTT

d_call: .
v_call: TRBV3-1
j_call: TRBJ2-2
clone_size: .
cdr3_aa: CASSRPNANTGELFF
cdr3_nt: TGTGCCAGCTCCCGCCCCAACGCGAACACCGGGGAGCTGTTTTTT

d_call: .
v_call: TRBV12-3/TRBV12-4
j_call: TRBJ2-7
clone_size: many
cdr3_aa: CASSRARYGEQYF
cdr3_nt: TGTGCCAGCAGTCGAGCCCGATATGGGGAGCAGTACTTC

d_call: TRBD1
v_call: TRBV10-3
j_call: TRBJ1-6
clone_size: many
cdr3_aa: CAISETTGGNSPLHF
cdr3_nt: TGTGCCATCAGTGAGACAACAGGGGGAAATTCACCCCTCCACTTT

d_call: TRBD2
v_call: TRBV5-4
j_call: TRBJ2-1
clone_size: .
cdr3_aa: CASSLSGSLNNEQFF
cdr3_nt: TGTGCCAGCAGTCTAAGCGGGAGCTTAAACAATGAGCAGTTCTTC

d_call: TRBD2
v_call: TRBV6-5
j_call: TRBJ2-1
clone_size: many
cdr3_aa: CASSSGTSGSYNEQFF
cdr3_nt: TGTGCCAGCAGCTCTGGGACTAGCGGCTCCTACAATGAGCAGTTCTTC

d_call: .
v_call: TRBV6-5
j_call: TRBJ2-7
clone_size: many
cdr3_aa: CASSRRGEQYF
cdr3_nt: TGTGCCAGCAGTCGCAGGGGCGAGCAGTACTTC

d_call: .
v_call: TRBV19
j_call: TRBJ2-1
clone_size: many
cdr3_aa: CASSIVGAEQFF
cdr3_nt: TGTGCCAGTAGTATAGTAGGGGCTGAGCAGTTCTTC

d_call: TRBD2
v_call: TRBV4-1
j_call: TRBJ2-7
clone_size: many
cdr3_aa: CASSPRGLAGVGEQYF
cdr3_nt: TGCGCCAGCAGCCCCAGGGGACTAGCGGGAGTCGGGGAGCAGTACTTC

d_call: .
v_call: TRBV18
j_call: TRBJ2-1
clone_size: few
cdr3_aa: CASSRDLDGGEQFF
cdr3_nt: TGTGCCAGCTCACGGGACCTAGATGGGGGTGAGCAGTTCTTC

d_call: TRBD1
v_call: TRBV18
j_call: TRBJ1-4
clone_size: few
cdr3_aa: CASSPGRGQEKLFF
cdr3_nt: TGTGCCAGCTCACCAGGCAGGGGGCAAGAAAAACTGTTTTTT